This T cell receptor beta chain was observed in a study of cytomegalovirus exposure and HLA in healthy donors. The PCR used 60 Vbeta and 13 Jbeta primers. Libraries were prepared by immunoSEQ multiplex PCR; TCRdb keeps only in-frame clonotypes and omits some of them. The table includes under 200,000 clones, around 83% detected once. CDR1 and CDR2 (germline): SGHRS, YFSETQ. With 0 bases removed from V and 0 bases from J, the gap between germline ends came to 12 bases. This CDR3 has 16 amino acids. Study-wide findings and caveats: Rates of TCR association differed by HLA locus in a later analysis, with DRB1 highest and HLA-C lowest.

This clone was found once. Antigen unknown. V and J are TRBV5-1 and TRBJ1-1; the D is unclear. Sample: PBMCs. The TCR was taken from a male donor in good health and CMV-seropositive. DNA for the CDR3: TGCGCCAGCAGCTTGGCCCCAACCACAGTGAACACTGAAGCTTTCTTT. It encodes CASSLAPTTVNTEAFF.